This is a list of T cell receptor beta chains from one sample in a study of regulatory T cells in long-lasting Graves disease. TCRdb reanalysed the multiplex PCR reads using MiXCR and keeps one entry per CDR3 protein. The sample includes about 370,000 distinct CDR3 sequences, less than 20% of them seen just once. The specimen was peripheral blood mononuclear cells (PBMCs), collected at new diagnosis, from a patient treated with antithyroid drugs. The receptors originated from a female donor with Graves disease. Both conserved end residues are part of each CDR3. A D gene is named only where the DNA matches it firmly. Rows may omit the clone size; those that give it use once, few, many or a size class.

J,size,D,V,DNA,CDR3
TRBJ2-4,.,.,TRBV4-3,TGCGCCAGCAGCCGTTTGGGGGGCGAGGTAATTCAGTACTTC,CASSRLGGEVIQYF
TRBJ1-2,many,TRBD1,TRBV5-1,TGCGCCAGCAGCTACCGGGACAGCAAAAATAGTGGCTACACCTTC,CASSYRDSKNSGYTF
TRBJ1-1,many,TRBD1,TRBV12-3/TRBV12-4,TGTGCCAGCAGTCAGGACAGGGGGACTGAAGCTTTCTTT,CASSQDRGTEAFF
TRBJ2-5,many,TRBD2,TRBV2,TGTGCCAGCAGTGAAACGGGACTAGCGGGTTCCACCCGGCGAGAGACCCAGTACTTC,CASSETGLAGSTRRETQYF
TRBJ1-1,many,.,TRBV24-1,TGTGCCACCAGTGATTTGAGGTACACTGAAGCTTTCTTT,CATSDLRYTEAFF
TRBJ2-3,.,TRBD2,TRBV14,TGTGCCAGCGCTAAGACTAGCGGAGGACTTTCTACTAGCACAGATACGCAGTATTTT,CASAKTSGGLSTSTDTQYF
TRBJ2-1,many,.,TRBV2,TGTGCCAGCAGTGATCCCGCGAGGGAGCAGTTCTTC,CASSDPAREQFF
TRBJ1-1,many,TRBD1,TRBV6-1,TGTGCCACCCGGACAGGCGAGAACACTGAAGCTTTCTTT,CATRTGENTEAFF
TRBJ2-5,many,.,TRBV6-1,TGTGCCAGCAGTCTAAGGCAGCAAGAGACCCAGTACTTC,CASSLRQQETQYF
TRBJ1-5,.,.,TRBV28,TGTGCCAGTACGAGCAGTAGCAATCAGCCCCAGCATTTT,CASTSSSNQPQHF